The entry below gives a single TCR beta chain sequence along with its context. Its specificity is not known. The data were obtained in a study of identical twins. Study-level points and caveats: Interpretation of the results relied on cross-sectional statistical analysis and not on following the same donors.

V was pared by 3 bases and J by 9 bases, with 18 bases between. The CDR3 covers 15 residues. Addition of a universal primer site occurred through template switching, and cDNA carried unique molecular identifiers. Each CDR3 protein is one row after TCRdb ran MiXCR on the 5' RACE reads. The sample lists 700,000 or so distinct CDR3 sequences, 21% occurring once. These same records also appear under a second study, on T cells expressing NK-cell markers. From that second work: Of the CD8+ T cells in about 6 donors, about 1.0-7.0% belonged to dominant NKG2C+ clonotypes. Similarly, these clonotypes led the CD3+CD56-NKG2C+ fraction as well in a few donors.

The rearrangement uses TRBV12-3 or TRBV12-4 and TRBJ1-5, with a tentative D call TRBD1 (6 bases). Sequenced sample: PBMCs. The receptor comes from a woman between 18 and 30 years old in good health. The chain's CDR3 is CASSFLDSPRWPQHF. The CDR3 DNA reads as TGTGCCAGCAGTTTCCTGGACAGCCCTAGATGGCCCCAGCATTTT.